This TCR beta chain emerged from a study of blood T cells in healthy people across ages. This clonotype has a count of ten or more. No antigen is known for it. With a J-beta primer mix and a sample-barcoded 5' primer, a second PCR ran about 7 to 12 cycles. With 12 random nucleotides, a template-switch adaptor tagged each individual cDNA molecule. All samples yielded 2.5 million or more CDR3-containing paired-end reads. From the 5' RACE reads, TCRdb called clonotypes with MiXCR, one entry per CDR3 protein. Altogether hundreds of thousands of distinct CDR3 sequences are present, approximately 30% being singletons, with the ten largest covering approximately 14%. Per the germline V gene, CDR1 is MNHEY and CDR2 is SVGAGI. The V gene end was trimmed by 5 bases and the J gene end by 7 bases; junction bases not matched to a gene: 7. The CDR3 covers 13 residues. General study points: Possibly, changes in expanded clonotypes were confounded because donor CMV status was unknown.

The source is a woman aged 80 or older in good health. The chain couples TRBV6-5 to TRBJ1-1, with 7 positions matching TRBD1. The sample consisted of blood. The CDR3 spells CASSRTGEGEAFF. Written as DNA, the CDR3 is TGTGCCAGCAGTCGCACAGGGGAGGGTGAAGCTTTCTTT.